The 15 T cell receptor beta chains given below trace back to one sample, sequenced in a study of blood T cell repertoires in COVID-19. The table came from immunoSEQ multiplex PCR; TCRdb's copy has only in-frame clones and leaves some out. The sample carries 330,000 or so clones, 92% recorded once. Sequencing used PBMCs or T cells enriched from blood (not recorded which). The receptors shown here come from a young woman who had recovered from COVID-19.

The chain links TRBV9 to TRBJ2-2; TRBD2 agrees at 10 bases. The CDR3 has 17 amino acids. The germline V gene has CDR1 SGDLS and CDR2 YYNGEE. The junction had 9 bases not matched to a gene; V was cut back by 3 bases and J by 4 bases. In DNA, the CDR3 is TGTGCCAGCAGCGCGAGATCTAGCGGGAGCGCCACCGGGGAGCTGTTTTTT. Translated, it gives CASSARSSGSATGELFF.

The chain links TRBV4-2 to TRBJ1-3; no clear D gene. Trimming cost V 0 bases and J 2 bases, with 11 bases left between them. The germline V gene encodes CDR1 LGHNA and CDR2 YNFKEQ. CDR3 length: 16 residues. The CDR3 sequence is CASSQDWAGAGNTIYF. The CDR3 coding sequence is TGTGCCAGCAGCCAAGATTGGGCGGGAGCTGGAAACACCATATATTTT.

The CDR3 loop is CASRVTGIEQFF. The CDR3 DNA sequence: TGTGCCAGCAGAGTAACAGGGATTGAGCAGTTCTTC. The J gene is TRBJ2-1, the V gene TRBV6-5; maybe TRBD1 (6 bases). Germline V gives CDR1 MNHEY, CDR2 SVGAGI. This CDR3 comprises 12 residues. The germline V and J ends were trimmed by 6 bases and 9 bases, with 12 bases remaining between them.

This chain uses TRBV28 with TRBJ2-2; D gene unclear. CDR3 length: 15 amino acids. Between the trimmed V and J ends, which lost 2 bases and 6 bases, there was a span of 13 bases. In germline, CDR1 is MDHEN, CDR2 SYDVKM. In DNA, the CDR3 is TGTGCCAGCAGTTTAATCCTAACCCAAGCCGGGGAGCTGTTTTTT. Translation gives CASSLILTQAGELFF.

The V and J genes are TRBV27 and TRBJ2-5; D perhaps matches TRBD2 (5 bases). V lost 3 bases and J 5 bases, leaving 10 bases between the germline ends. In germline, CDR1 is MNHEY, CDR2 SMNVEV (reference sequence). The CDR3 runs 13 residues. CDR3 in DNA: TGTGCCAGCAGTTTGGGAGTTGGGGAGACCCAGTACTTC. This codes for CASSLGVGETQYF.

CDR3: CASSLKSGVEYEQYF. In DNA form, the CDR3 reads TGTGCCAGCAGTTTAAAGTCAGGGGTCGAATACGAGCAGTACTTC. V and J are TRBV27 and TRBJ2-7; D is perhaps TRBD1 (6 bases). CDR1 is MNHEY and CDR2 is SMNVEV in the germline V gene (reference sequence). Trimming shortened V by 2 bases and J by 4 bases, and 15 bases separated the two germline ends. CDR3 length: 15 residues.

V gene TRBV30 combines with J gene TRBJ2-5; 8 bases are a match to TRBD2. Germline values: CDR1 GTSNPN, CDR2 SVGIG (reference sequence). The CDR3 has 13 amino acids. The V and J ends lost 5 bases and 6 bases, in that order; junction bases with no gene match: 8. CDR3 DNA sequence: TGTGCCTGGGGGGCGGGGGGCGCGCAGACCCAGTACTTC. Encoded protein: CAWGAGGAQTQYF.

The V call is TRBV4-1, the J call TRBJ2-1, with 10 bases fitting TRBD2. Germline values: CDR1 MGHRA, CDR2 YSYEKL. V shed 0 bases and J 9 bases; nucleotides not matched to a gene: 11. The CDR3 has 17 amino acids. This CDR3 is CASSQDHPPAGGSEQFF. The CDR3 DNA reads as TGCGCCAGCAGCCAAGATCATCCCCCAGCGGGAGGGTCTGAGCAGTTCTTC.

CDR3 sequence: CASRSTVYVSGEKSSYNSPLHF. DNA of the CDR3: TGTGCCAGCAGATCAACAGTTTACGTGTCTGGGGAGAAGAGCTCCTATAATTCACCCCTCCACTTT. The chain carries TRBV28 and TRBJ1-6; D not resolved. V lost 6 bases and J lost 0, with 30 bases in between. CDR1 and CDR2 (germline): MDHEN, SYDVKM. CDR3 size: 22 residues.

This clone turned up a few times. The V gene is TRBV27, the J gene TRBJ1-1; weak D call: TRBD1 (5 bases). CDR1 is MNHEY, CDR2 SMNVEV, per germline (reference sequence). Trimming cost V 1 base and J 6 bases, with 9 bases left between them. The CDR3 contains 13 residues. CDR3 residues: CASSLFEGAEAFF. CDR3 nucleotide sequence: TGTGCCAGCAGTTTATTCGAAGGGGCTGAAGCTTTCTTT.

Notes on this clone: This specimen includes other DNA sequences encoding the same CDR3. The chain carries TRBV19 and TRBJ2-5, with 11 bases matching TRBD2. V was clipped by 5 bases and J by 2 bases; unmatched bases: 1. The CDR3 consists of 14 residues. The germline V gene has CDR1 LNHDA and CDR2 SQIVND (reference sequence). Here the CDR3 DNA reads TGTGCCAGTAGTTCTAGCGGGGGGCAAGAGACCCAGTACTTC. Translating gives CASSSSGGQETQYF.

The chain is built from TRBV4-3 and TRBJ1-6; no definite D call. Trimming pared 0 bases from V and 6 bases from J, leaving 9 bases between. The CDR3 totals 15 residues. The germline gives CDR1 LGHNA, CDR2 YSLEER. As DNA, the CDR3 is TGCGCCAGCAGCCAAGATAGAACCATTAATTCACCCCTCCACTTT. This translates into CASSQDRTINSPLHF.

This sequence joins TRBV28 and TRBJ2-6, with D perhaps matching TRBD2 (5 bases). Trimming shortened V by 2 bases and J by 0 bases, and 8 bases separated the two germline ends. In germline, CDR1 is MDHEN, CDR2 SYDVKM. CDR3 length: 16 residues. CDR3 in DNA: TGTGCCAGCAGTTTAGTACGGGGCTCTGGGGCCAACGTCCTGACTTTC. This sequence encodes CASSLVRGSGANVLTF.

This sequence joins TRBV27 and TRBJ1-1, with 7 bases identical to TRBD1. CDR1 MNHEY and CDR2 SMNVEV come from the germline V gene (reference sequence). J lost 3 bases, V lost 7 bases, and 5 bases had no gene match. The CDR3 runs to 13 residues. The CDR3 DNA is TGTGCCAGCAAATCGACAGGGTACACTGAAGCTTTCTTT. It is translated as CASKSTGYTEAFF.

The chain has TRBV2 and TRBJ2-4; D is uncertain. The CDR3 loop spans 13 amino acids. From germline, CDR1 is SNHLY and CDR2 FYNNEI. The ends were cut back, 6 bases at V and 9 bases at J, with 15 bases in the middle. This CDR3 reads CASRGQPSSIQYF. The CDR3 region has the DNA TGTGCCAGCAGGGGTCAACCATCTAGCATTCAGTACTTC.